The 19 T cell receptor beta chains presented below share a single source sample, sequenced in a study of T cell repertoires in ileal Crohn's disease. Stated time point: neoterminal ileum biopsy at postoperative endoscopy, about 6 months after surgery. Only in-frame clones appear in the TCRdb table, and some are missing; sequencing was by immunoSEQ multiplex PCR. Here the sample spans approximately 3,500 clones, 70% to 80% being singletons. The sequencing sample was made of ileal tissue. The source of these receptors is an adult with Crohn's disease.

The chain recombines TRBV5-6 with TRBJ1-1; maybe TRBD1 (5 bases). In germline, CDR1 is SGHDT, CDR2 YYEEEE. V was shortened by 0 bases and J by 4 bases, with 10 bases between the two germline ends. There are 14 residues in the CDR3. Here the CDR3 DNA reads TGTGCCAGCAGCTTGGGACAGAGCCGCACTGAAGCTTTCTTT. Its translation: CASSLGQSRTEAFF.

The genes are TRBV30 and TRBJ1-1; no clear D. Trimming pared 2 bases from V and 8 bases from J, leaving 15 bases between. The CDR3 spans 13 residues. Germline CDR1 GTSNPN, CDR2 SVGIG (reference sequence). CDR3 in DNA: TGTGCCTGGAGTCCCGGCGGACTGAAAGAAGCTTTCTTT. The encoded protein is CAWSPGGLKEAFF.

The chain combines TRBV4-1 with TRBJ2-1, with D perhaps TRBD1 (5 bases). The ends were cut back, 0 bases at V and 4 bases at J, with 13 bases in the middle. The germline V gene encodes CDR1 MGHRA and CDR2 YSYEKL. The CDR3 contains 16 residues. The CDR3 reads CASSQEQSDRYNEQFF. DNA of the CDR3: TGCGCCAGCAGCCAAGAGCAAAGCGACAGATACAATGAGCAGTTCTTC.

This sequence joins TRBV19 and TRBJ1-1; tentative D call: TRBD1 (5 bases). Germline CDR1 reads LNHDA; CDR2 reads SQIVND (reference sequence). The CDR3 length is 14 residues. V dropped 11 bases and J dropped 0 bases, with 16 bases sitting between them. CDR3 sequence reads: CAASPQGLNTEAFF. The DNA of the CDR3 is TGTGCCGCATCTCCCCAGGGTTTGAACACTGAAGCTTTCTTT. The complete variable domain, with remaining parts taken from reference TRBV19 and TRBJ1-1, reads DGGITQSPKYLFRKEGQNVTLSCEQNLNHDAMYWYRQDPGQGLRLIYYSQIVNDFQKGDIAEGYSVSREKKESFPLTVTSAQKNPTAFYLCAASPQGLNTEAFFGQGTRLTVV.

The genes are TRBV30 and TRBJ2-7; TRBD2 might be the D (6 bases). This CDR3 is 15 amino acids long. Germline-derived CDR1 and CDR2 are GTSNPN and SVGIG (reference sequence). Trimming removed 4 bases from V and 4 bases from J, with 20 bases in between. In DNA form, the CDR3 reads TGTGCCTGGATTAGGCGGGGCCCTGCCCAGTACGAGCAGTACTTC. This sequence encodes CAWIRRGPAQYEQYF.

The rearrangement links TRBV15 to TRBJ1-4; no clear D. The germline CDR1 and CDR2 sequences are LNHNV and YYDKDF (reference sequence). Trimming removed 3 bases at V and 6 bases at J, with 23 bases between. This CDR3 has 18 residues. Here the CDR3 reads CATSRVLVGRADHEKLFF. In DNA form, the CDR3 reads TGTGCCACCAGCAGGGTTTTGGTGGGGAGGGCTGATCATGAAAAACTGTTTTTT.

This clone showed up just a few times. This sequence joins TRBV2 and TRBJ2-1, with no clear D. The CDR3 has 12 amino acids. Trimming cost V 9 bases and J 10 bases, with 16 bases left between them. Per the germline V gene, CDR1 is SNHLY and CDR2 is FYNNEI. CDR3 in amino acids: CASSPTSHEQFF. The CDR3 DNA sequence: TGTGCCAGTTCCCCCACTTCCCACGAGCAGTTCTTC.

For the CDR3, the DNA is TGCGCCAGCAGCCAAGGTTCTTTGACAGCGTCTAATGAAAAACTGTTTTTT. Residues: CASSQGSLTASNEKLFF. The rearrangement uses TRBV4-1 and TRBJ1-4, with TRBD1 as a possible D gene (5 bases). CDR1 and CDR2 (germline): MGHRA, YSYEKL. Trimming removed 1 base from V and 3 bases from J, with 15 bases in between. The CDR3 runs 17 residues.

This chain joins TRBV9 and TRBJ2-1; 8 nucleotides align to TRBD1. Germline CDR1 and CDR2: SGDLS and YYNGEE. The CDR3 contains 14 residues. V shed 3 bases and J 9 bases; nucleotides not matched to a gene: 8. The CDR3 bases are TGTGCCAGCAGCGCCCGGACAGGGCGGGGTGAGCAGTTCTTC. It yields the protein CASSARTGRGEQFF.

This clone appeared once. V is TRBV4-1 and J is TRBJ2-7; 7 bases line up with TRBD1. The ends lost 8 bases at V and 4 bases at J; junction bases unmatched: 8. The CDR3 is 13 residues long. Looked up from germline, CDR1 is MGHRA and CDR2 is YSYEKL. CDR3 in DNA: TGCGCCAGCGGATTCCAACAGGGGTACGAGCAGTACTTC. Translating gives CASGFQQGYEQYF.

This clone was seen more than once but under ten times. The chain has TRBV30 and TRBJ2-7, with TRBD1 identical over 9 bases. V dropped 0 bases and J dropped 2; count of bases not matched to a gene: 5. The germline CDR1 and CDR2 sequences are GTSNPN and SVGIG (reference sequence). The CDR3 totals 15 residues. The chain's CDR3 is CAWSVMGTGPYEQYF. As DNA, the CDR3 is TGTGCCTGGAGTGTCATGGGGACAGGGCCCTACGAGCAGTACTTC.

In regard to this clone: Within the sample, other DNA sequences also encode this same CDR3. The chain uses TRBV29-1 and TRBJ2-1, with 8 bases lining up with TRBD1. The CDR3 has 13 amino acids. The J segment lost 4 bases and the V segment lost 2 bases, leaving 1 base of the junction unmatched. Per the germline V gene, CDR1 is SQVTM and CDR2 is ANQGSEA. The DNA for the CDR3 is TGCAGCGTTGAAACAGGGGGATACAATGAGCAGTTCTTC. Its protein product is CSVETGGYNEQFF.

The rearrangement joins TRBV7-8 to TRBJ2-3, with D hard to call. Deletions cut 2 bases from V and 6 bases from J, with 6 bases between. This CDR3 contains 12 residues. Per germline, CDR1 SGHVS and CDR2 FQNEAQ. DNA for the CDR3: TGTGCCAGCAGCTTAAACCGGGATACGCAGTATTTT. Residues: CASSLNRDTQYF.

V usage is TRBV10-2 and J usage is TRBJ1-2; tentative D call: TRBD1 (5 bases). The CDR3 is made up of 12 amino acids. Germline loops: CDR1 WSHSY, CDR2 SAAADI. V was pared by 6 bases and J by 6 bases, with 11 bases between. The CDR3 DNA sequence: TGCGCCAGCAGGGAGACAGAGCATGGCTACACCTTC. Amino acid sequence: CASRETEHGYTF.

V gene TRBV28 combines with J gene TRBJ1-2; D gene unclear. Germline V lookup: CDR1 MDHEN, CDR2 SYDVKM. This CDR3 comprises 13 residues. V lost 2 bases, J lost 8 bases, and 12 bases lay in between. Here the CDR3 DNA reads TGTGCCAGCAGTTTAGTCTTAGGCGGAGGCTACACCTTC. It is translated as CASSLVLGGGYTF.

The chain joins TRBV10-2 to TRBJ1-4; 9 positions agree with TRBD1. Germline CDR1 and CDR2: WSHSY and SAAADI. The V gene end was trimmed by 2 bases and the J gene end by 5 bases; junction bases not matched to a gene: 3. The CDR3 runs 15 residues. CDR3 loop: CASSETGQGNEKLFF. In nucleotides, the CDR3 is TGCGCCAGCAGTGAGACGGGACAGGGAAATGAAAAACTGTTTTTT.

As concerns this clone: The sample carries other DNA sequences with the same CDR3. The chain carries TRBV10-2 and TRBJ2-7; tentative D call: TRBD1 (6 bases). CDR3 size: 14 residues. The germline gives CDR1 WSHSY, CDR2 SAAADI. V dropped 0 bases and J dropped 2 bases, with 8 bases sitting between them. CDR3 bases: TGCGCCAGCAGTGAGTCGTGGGGGCCCTACGAGCAGTACTTC. It specifies CASSESWGPYEQYF.

CDR3 protein: CASSPTSAGNNEQFF. For the CDR3, the DNA is TGTGCCAGCTCACCTACTAGCGCGGGGAACAATGAGCAGTTCTTC. This rearrangement joins TRBV18 to TRBJ2-1; 7 bases are a match to TRBD2. The germline gives CDR1 KGHSH, CDR2 LQKENI. This CDR3 is built from 15 residues. V trimming: 3 bases; J trimming: 5 bases; junction bases outside the gene matches: 7.

The chain recombines TRBV18 with TRBJ2-3; TRBD2 aligns across 12 bases. The germline gives CDR1 KGHSH, CDR2 LQKENI. J gave up 0 bases and V 4 bases, and 11 bases lay outside the gene matches. The CDR3 runs 19 residues. The CDR3 spells CASSLKTSGGSSSTDTQYF. Here the CDR3 DNA reads TGTGCCAGCTCACTTAAGACTAGCGGGGGTTCGTCTAGCACAGATACGCAGTATTTT.